The 10 T cell receptor beta chains below all came from one sample that was sequenced in a study of T cells expressing NK-cell markers (dated by TCRdb to between 2020 and 2021). The method behind the library was 5' RACE. TCRdb names Illumina HiSeq 2000 as the instrument used. After TCRdb reprocessed the reads, each CDR3 protein sequence was kept as one row, without DNA. The sample's table lists a count of about 390,000 distinct CDR3 sequences. The ten largest clones represent around a tenth of the sample. What was sequenced was blood T cells: a sorted CD56 or NKG2C T cell subset, CD4+ or CD8+ T cells, or bulk PBMC T cells (not recorded which). The receptor set was obtained from a woman aged 50 to 60 in good health. Donor details come from another sample of the same person, matched by shared clones.

The V and J genes are TRBV2 and TRBJ2-1; TCRdb's assignment of TRBD2 cannot be checked, as there is no DNA. The CDR3 contains 12 residues. The germline V gene encodes CDR1 SNHLY and CDR2 FYNNEI. The CDR3 sequence: CASLGTSYEQFF.

The rearrangement links TRBV4-1 to TRBJ2-1; TCRdb indicates TRBD2, and absent DNA this call remains unverified. The germline CDR1 and CDR2 sequences are MGHRA and YSYEKL. CDR3 length: 14 amino acids. This CDR3 is CASSQVPTSEGWFF.

CDR3 loop: CATSDRTPGYNEQFF. The chain employs TRBV24-1 and TRBJ2-1; as DNA is missing, the TRBD1 call by TCRdb cannot be tested. CDR1 is KGHDR and CDR2 is SFDVKD in the germline V gene. The CDR3 covers 15 residues.

The chain recombines TRBV7-6 with TRBJ2-5; TCRdb's D call, TRBD1, is unchecked because there is no DNA. The germline V gene encodes CDR1 SGHVS and CDR2 FNYEAQ. CDR3 size: 14 residues. CDR3 loop: CASSLMPQGRTQYF.

V gene TRBV5-1 combines with J gene TRBJ2-2; the TCRdb call, TRBD2, lacks DNA for checking. The CDR3 has 16 amino acids. Germline CDR1 and CDR2: SGHRS and YFSETQ. CDR3 protein: CASSPGPLEGTGELFF.

The V gene is TRBV24-1, the J gene TRBJ1-5. The CDR3 has 15 amino acids. Germline CDR1 and CDR2: KGHDR and SFDVKD. CDR3 region: CATSGGRSPNQPQHF.

The chain employs TRBV7-9 and TRBJ1-5; TCRdb designates TRBD1, a call that cannot be tested without DNA. In germline, CDR1 is SEHNR, CDR2 FQNEAQ (reference sequence). The CDR3 runs 16 residues. Here the CDR3 reads CASSSRTGGYNQPQHF.

The V call is TRBV29-1, the J call TRBJ2-2; the TCRdb D gene call, TRBD1, has no DNA to confirm it. Germline V lookup: CDR1 SQVTM, CDR2 ANQGSEA. The CDR3 consists of 15 residues. The CDR3 protein is CSARGAGDNTGELFF.

The chain has TRBV20-1 and TRBJ2-1; TCRdb reports TRBD2, a call that lacks DNA to check it against. CDR3 length: 15 amino acids. The germline V gene has CDR1 DFQATT and CDR2 SNEGSKA (reference sequence). CDR3 in amino acids: CSASRLDGSYNEQFF.

V and J are TRBV2 and TRBJ2-7. The V gene's germline CDR1 is SNHLY and CDR2 FYNNEI. The CDR3 covers 12 residues. The CDR3 is CASSEALYEQYF.